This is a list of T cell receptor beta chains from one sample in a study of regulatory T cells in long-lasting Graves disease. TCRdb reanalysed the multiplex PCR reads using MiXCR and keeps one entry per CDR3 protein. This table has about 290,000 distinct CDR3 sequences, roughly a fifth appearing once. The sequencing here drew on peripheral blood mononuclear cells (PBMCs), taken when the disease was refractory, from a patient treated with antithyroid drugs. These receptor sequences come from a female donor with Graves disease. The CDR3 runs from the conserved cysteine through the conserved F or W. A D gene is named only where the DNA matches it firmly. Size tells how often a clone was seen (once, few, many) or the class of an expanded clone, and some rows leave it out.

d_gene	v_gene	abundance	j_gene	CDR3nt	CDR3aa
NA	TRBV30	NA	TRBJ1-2	TGTGCCTGGAGCGGCGACAGATTCTATGGCTACACCTTC	CAWSGDRFYGYTF
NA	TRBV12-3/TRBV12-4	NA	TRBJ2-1	TGTGCCAGCACCCACAGGGAAGGGAATGAGCAGTTCTTC	CASTHREGNEQFF
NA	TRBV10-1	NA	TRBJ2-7	TGCGCCAGCAGTGACTCACTCGAGTCCTACGAGCAGTACTTC	CASSDSLESYEQYF
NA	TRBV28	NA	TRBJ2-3	TGTGCCAGCAGTTTGGGAGCCAGCACAGATACGCAGTATTTT	CASSLGASTDTQYF
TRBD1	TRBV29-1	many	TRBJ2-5	TGCAGCGTTGACGGACAGGGATGGTACCAAGAGACCCAGTACTTC	CSVDGQGWYQETQYF
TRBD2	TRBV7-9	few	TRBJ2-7	TGTGCCAGCAGCTTAGGTGGACTAGCGGGAGGGTCCCGGTCCTACGAGCAGTACTTC	CASSLGGLAGGSRSYEQYF
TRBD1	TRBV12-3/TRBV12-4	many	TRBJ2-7	TGTGCCAGCAGTTCTGGGACAGGGGGCTTGAACGAGCAGTACTTC	CASSSGTGGLNEQYF
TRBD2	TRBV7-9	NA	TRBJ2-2	TGTGCCAGCAGCTTAGGCCTAGCGGGAACCACCGGGGAGCTGTTTTTT	CASSLGLAGTTGELFF
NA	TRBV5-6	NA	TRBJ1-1	TGTGCCAGCAGCTTGGCCCGGGGACTTACTTTT	CASSLARGLTF
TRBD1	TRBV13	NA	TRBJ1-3	TGTGCCAGCAGTTATGTAACCCCGGGACAGGGTTCCGGAAACACCATATATTTT	CASSYVTPGQGSGNTIYF
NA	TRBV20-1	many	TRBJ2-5	TGCAGTGCTAGAGAGGGGGGAAAGGAGACCCAGTACTTC	CSAREGGKETQYF
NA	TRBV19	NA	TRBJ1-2	TGTGCCAGTACCCCGGGGGGCAGTAGGGAGTTCGGCTACACCTTC	CASTPGGSREFGYTF
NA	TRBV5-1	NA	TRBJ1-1	TGCGCCAGCAGCGGAGGAGCGAACACTGAAGCTTTCTTT	CASSGGANTEAFF
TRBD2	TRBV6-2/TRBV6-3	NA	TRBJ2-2	TGTGCCAGCAGTTACCCGGCTAGCGGGGGATCCCGCACCGGGGAGCTGTTTTTT	CASSYPASGGSRTGELFF
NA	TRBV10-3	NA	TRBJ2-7	TGTGCCATCAGTGTTGAGGGAGACTTAGACGAGCAGTACTTC	CAISVEGDLDEQYF
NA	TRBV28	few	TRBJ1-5	TGTGCCAGCAGAACAACAGGGTTGGGCAATCAGCCCCAGCATTTT	CASRTTGLGNQPQHF
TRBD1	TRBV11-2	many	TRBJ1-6	TGTGCCAGCAGCGCGACAGGGGGCAGAAATTCACCCCTCCACTTT	CASSATGGRNSPLHF
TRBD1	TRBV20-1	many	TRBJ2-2	TGCAGTGCCCAAGGACAGGGGGACACCGGGGAGCTGTTTTTT	CSAQGQGDTGELFF
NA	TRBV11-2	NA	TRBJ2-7	TGTGCCAGCAGCTTAGACTCCGTCGGACAGCTATACGAGCAGTACTTC	CASSLDSVGQLYEQYF
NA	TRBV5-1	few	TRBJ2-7	TGCGCCAGCAGCTTGGCCGGCGGCCCCAGCTCCTACGAGCAGTACTTC	CASSLAGGPSSYEQYF
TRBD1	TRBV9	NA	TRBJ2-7	TGTGCCAGGTCCCCCGGGACAGTGATAGGCTACGAGCAGTACTTC	CARSPGTVIGYEQYF
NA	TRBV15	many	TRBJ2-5	TGTGCCACCAGTCGGACACCGCGTCAAGAGACCCAGTACTTC	CATSRTPRQETQYF
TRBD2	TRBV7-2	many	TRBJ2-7	TGTGCCAGCAGCTTAGCAGGGACTAGTAGCTACGAGCAGTACTTC	CASSLAGTSSYEQYF
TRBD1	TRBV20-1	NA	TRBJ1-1	TGCAGTGCTAGTAGCCAGGGGGTCGGTGAAGCTTTCTTT	CSASSQGVGEAFF
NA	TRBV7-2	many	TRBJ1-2	TGTGCCAGCAGCTTAGACAGGGGCTACACCTTC	CASSLDRGYTF
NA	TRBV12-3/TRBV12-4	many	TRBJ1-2	TGTGCCAGCAGTTTAGATATCAGTGGCTACACCTTC	CASSLDISGYTF
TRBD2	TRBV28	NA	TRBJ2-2	TGTGCCAGCCGGACTAGCCCGAACACCGGGGAGCTGTTTTTT	CASRTSPNTGELFF
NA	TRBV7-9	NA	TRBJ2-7	TGTGCCAGCAGCTTAGTGCTGCTCGGCGAGCAGTACTTC	CASSLVLLGEQYF
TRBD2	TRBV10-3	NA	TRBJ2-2	TGTGCCATCAGCACTAGCGCCACCCCCACCGGGGAGCTGTTTTTT	CAISTSATPTGELFF
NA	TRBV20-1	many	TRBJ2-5	TGCAGTGCTAGTACCTCTTACCATGAGACCCAGTACTTC	CSASTSYHETQYF
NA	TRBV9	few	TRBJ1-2	TGTGCCAGCAGCGTGGGGGGGGGCGCGTCCCCTGGCTACACCTTC	CASSVGGGASPGYTF
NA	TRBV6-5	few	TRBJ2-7	TGTGCCAGCAGTTGGGGGCTCCACGAGCAGTACTTC	CASSWGLHEQYF
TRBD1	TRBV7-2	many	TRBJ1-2	TGTGCCAGCAGCCCCGCAGGGGGCGACTATGGCTACACCTTC	CASSPAGGDYGYTF
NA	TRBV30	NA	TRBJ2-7	TGTGCCTGGAGTAGGAACAACCTCTACGAGCAGTACTTC	CAWSRNNLYEQYF
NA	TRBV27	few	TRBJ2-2	TGTGCCAGCAGTCCGCGGAGGCTGGAGTCCGGGGAGCTGTTTTTT	CASSPRRLESGELFF
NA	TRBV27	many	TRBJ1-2	TGTGCCAGCAGTCCGCGGGTCCGAGGAAACTATGGCTACACCTTC	CASSPRVRGNYGYTF
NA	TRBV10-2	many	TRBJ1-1	TGCGCCAGCAGTGAGTTCTGGAACACTGAAGCTTTCTTT	CASSEFWNTEAFF